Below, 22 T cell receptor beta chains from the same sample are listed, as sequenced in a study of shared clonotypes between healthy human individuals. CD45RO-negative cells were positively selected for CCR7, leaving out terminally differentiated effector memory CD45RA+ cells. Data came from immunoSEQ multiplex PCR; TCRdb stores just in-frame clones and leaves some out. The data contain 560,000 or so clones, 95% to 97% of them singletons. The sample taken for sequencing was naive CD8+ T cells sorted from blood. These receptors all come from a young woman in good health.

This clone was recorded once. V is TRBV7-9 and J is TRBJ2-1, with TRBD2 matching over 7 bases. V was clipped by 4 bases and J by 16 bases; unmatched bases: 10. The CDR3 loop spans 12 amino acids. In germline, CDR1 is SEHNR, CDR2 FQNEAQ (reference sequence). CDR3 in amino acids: CASSWTGLEEFF. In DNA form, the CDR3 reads TGTGCCAGCAGCTGGACCGGACTAGAAGAATTCTTC. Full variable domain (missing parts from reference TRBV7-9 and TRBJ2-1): DTGVSQNPRHKITKRGQNVTFRCDPISEHNRLYWYRQTLGQGPEFLTYFQNEAQLEKSRLLSDRFSAERPKGSFSTLEIQRTEQGDSAMYLCASSWTGLEEFFGPGTRLTVL.

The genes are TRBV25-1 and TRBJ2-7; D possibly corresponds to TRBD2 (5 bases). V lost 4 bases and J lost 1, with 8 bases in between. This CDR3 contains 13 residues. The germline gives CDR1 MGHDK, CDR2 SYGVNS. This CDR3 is CASSVRDSYEQYF. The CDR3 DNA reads TGTGCCAGCAGTGTGAGGGATTCCTACGAGCAGTACTTC.

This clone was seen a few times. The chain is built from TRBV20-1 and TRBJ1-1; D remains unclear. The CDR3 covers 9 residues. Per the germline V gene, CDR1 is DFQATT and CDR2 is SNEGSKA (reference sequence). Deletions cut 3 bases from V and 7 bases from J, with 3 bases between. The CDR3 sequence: CSARLEAFF. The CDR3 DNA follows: TGCAGTGCTAGGCTTGAAGCTTTCTTT.

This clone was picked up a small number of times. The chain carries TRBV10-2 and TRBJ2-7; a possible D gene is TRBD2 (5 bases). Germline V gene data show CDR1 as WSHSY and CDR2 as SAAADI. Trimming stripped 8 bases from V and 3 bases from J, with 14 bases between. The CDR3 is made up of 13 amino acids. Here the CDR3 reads CASLAGKGYEQYF. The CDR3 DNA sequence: TGCGCCAGCTTGGCGGGCAAGGGCTACGAGCAGTACTTC.

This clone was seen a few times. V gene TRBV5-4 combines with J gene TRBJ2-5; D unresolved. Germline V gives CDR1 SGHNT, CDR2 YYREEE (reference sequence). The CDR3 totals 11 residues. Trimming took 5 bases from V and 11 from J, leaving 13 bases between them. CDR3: CASRDEQQQYF. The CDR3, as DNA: TGTGCCAGCAGGGACGAACAGCAGCAGTACTTC.

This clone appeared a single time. CDR3 coding DNA: TGTGCCAGCAGCTTGGAGGGACAGGGGTTACTTCGAGACACTGAAGCTTTCTTT. It codes for CASSLEGQGLLRDTEAFF. The chain employs TRBV5-4 and TRBJ1-1, with TRBD1 matching over 10 bases. The CDR3 covers 18 residues. V lost 0 bases and J lost 3; bases outside the gene matches: 11. Germline V gene data show CDR1 as SGHNT and CDR2 as YYREEE (reference sequence).

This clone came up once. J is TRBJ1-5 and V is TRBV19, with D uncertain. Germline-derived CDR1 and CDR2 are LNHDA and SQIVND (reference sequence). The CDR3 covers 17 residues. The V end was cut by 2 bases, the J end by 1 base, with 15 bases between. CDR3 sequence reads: CASSITRDHLSNQPQHF. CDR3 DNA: TGTGCCAGTAGTATAACCCGGGATCATTTAAGCAATCAGCCCCAGCATTTT. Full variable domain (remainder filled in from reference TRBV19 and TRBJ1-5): DGGITQSPKYLFRKEGQNVTLSCEQNLNHDAMYWYRQDPGQGLRLIYYSQIVNDFQKGDIAEGYSVSREKKESFPLTVTSAQKNPTAFYLCASSITRDHLSNQPQHFGDGTRLSIL.

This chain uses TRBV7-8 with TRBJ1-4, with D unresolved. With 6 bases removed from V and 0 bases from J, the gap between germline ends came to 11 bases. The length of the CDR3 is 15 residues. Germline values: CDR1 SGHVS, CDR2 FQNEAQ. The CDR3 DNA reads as TGTGCCAGCAGTTTCGGACCTGCAACTAATGAAAAACTGTTTTTT. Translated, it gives CASSFGPATNEKLFF.

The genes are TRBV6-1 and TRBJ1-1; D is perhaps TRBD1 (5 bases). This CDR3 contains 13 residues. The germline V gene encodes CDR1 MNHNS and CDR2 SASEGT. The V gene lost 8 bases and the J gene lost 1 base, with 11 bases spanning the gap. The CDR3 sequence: CASDPGPNTEAFF. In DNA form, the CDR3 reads TGTGCCAGCGATCCGGGGCCGAACACTGAAGCTTTCTTT.

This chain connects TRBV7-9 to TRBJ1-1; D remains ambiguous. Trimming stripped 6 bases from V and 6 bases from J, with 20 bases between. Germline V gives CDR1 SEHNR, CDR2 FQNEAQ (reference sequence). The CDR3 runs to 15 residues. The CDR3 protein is CASRLPAVGFSEAFF. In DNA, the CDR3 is TGTGCCAGCAGATTACCCGCGGTAGGTTTCTCTGAAGCTTTCTTT.

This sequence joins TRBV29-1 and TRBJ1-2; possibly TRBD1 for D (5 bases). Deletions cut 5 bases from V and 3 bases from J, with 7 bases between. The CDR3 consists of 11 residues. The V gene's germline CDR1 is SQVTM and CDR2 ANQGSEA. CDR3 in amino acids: CSVTTDYGYTF. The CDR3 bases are TGCAGCGTTACGACAGACTATGGCTACACCTTC.

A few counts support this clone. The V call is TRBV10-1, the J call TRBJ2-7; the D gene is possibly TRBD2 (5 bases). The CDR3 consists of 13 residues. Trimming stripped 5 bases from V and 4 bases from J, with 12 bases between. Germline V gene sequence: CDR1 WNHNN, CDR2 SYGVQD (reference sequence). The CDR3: CASSPGLMYEQYF. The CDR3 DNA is TGCGCCAGCAGTCCAGGACTTATGTACGAGCAGTACTTC.

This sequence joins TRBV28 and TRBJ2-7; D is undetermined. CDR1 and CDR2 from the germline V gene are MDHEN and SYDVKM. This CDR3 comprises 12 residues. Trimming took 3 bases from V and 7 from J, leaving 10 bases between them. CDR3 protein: CASSFPAQEQYF. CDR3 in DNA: TGTGCCAGCAGTTTCCCCGCCCAAGAGCAGTACTTC.

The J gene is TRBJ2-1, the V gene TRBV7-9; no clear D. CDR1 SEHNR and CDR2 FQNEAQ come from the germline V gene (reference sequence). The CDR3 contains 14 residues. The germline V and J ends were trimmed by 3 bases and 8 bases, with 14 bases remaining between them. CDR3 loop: CASSLGLYTDEQFF. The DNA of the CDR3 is TGTGCCAGCAGCTTGGGATTATATACCGATGAGCAGTTCTTC.

CDR3 in DNA: TGTGCCAGCAGCTTTTGGGACAGGGGATCCTACGAGCAGTACTTC. Translated, it gives CASSFWDRGSYEQYF. The chain links TRBV7-2 to TRBJ2-7; 10 nucleotides agree with TRBD1. There are 15 residues in the CDR3. From germline, CDR1 is SGHTA and CDR2 FQGNSA. With 3 bases clipped from V and 1 base from J, the junction kept 3 bases outside the gene matches.

The CDR3 nucleotides are TGTGCCAGCAGCTTAGAGTTCGGGGAAGGGACCCAGTACTTC. Protein product: CASSLEFGEGTQYF. The chain has TRBV7-9 and TRBJ2-5; maybe TRBD2 (5 bases). V lost 1 base and J lost 7, with 13 bases in between. This CDR3 contains 14 residues. Germline CDR1 reads SEHNR; CDR2 reads FQNEAQ (reference sequence).

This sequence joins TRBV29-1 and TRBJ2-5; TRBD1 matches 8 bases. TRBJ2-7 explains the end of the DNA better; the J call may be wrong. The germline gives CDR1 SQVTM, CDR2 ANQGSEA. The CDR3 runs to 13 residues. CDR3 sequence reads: CSVETGATYEQYF. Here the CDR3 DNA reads TGCAGCGTTGAGACAGGGGCGACCTACGAGCAGTACTTC.

DNA for the CDR3: TGTGCCAGTAGTCTAATGACAGGGGGCGCGGATGGCTACACCTTC. This translates into CASSLMTGGADGYTF. This chain joins TRBV19 and TRBJ1-2, with 10 nucleotides matching TRBD1. From germline, CDR1 is LNHDA and CDR2 SQIVND (reference sequence). V dropped 5 bases and J dropped 6; count of bases not matched to a gene: 9. The CDR3 is 15 amino acids. The whole variable domain, remainder taken from reference TRBV19 and TRBJ1-2, is DGGITQSPKYLFRKEGQNVTLSCEQNLNHDAMYWYRQDPGQGLRLIYYSQIVNDFQKGDIAEGYSVSREKKESFPLTVTSAQKNPTAFYLCASSLMTGGADGYTFGSGTRLTVV.

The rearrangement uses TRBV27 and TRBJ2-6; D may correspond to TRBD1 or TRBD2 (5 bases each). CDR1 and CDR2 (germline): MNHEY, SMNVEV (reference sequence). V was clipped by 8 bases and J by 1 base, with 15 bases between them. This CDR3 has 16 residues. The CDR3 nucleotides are TGTGCCAGCGGGGCGGGTGACATTTCTGGGGCCAACGTCCTGACTTTC. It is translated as CASGAGDISGANVLTF.

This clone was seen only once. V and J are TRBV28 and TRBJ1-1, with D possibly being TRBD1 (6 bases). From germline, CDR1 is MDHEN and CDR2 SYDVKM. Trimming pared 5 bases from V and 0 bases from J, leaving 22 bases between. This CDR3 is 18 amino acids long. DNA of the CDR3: TGTGCCAGCAGTCCCTTTTACCCTTCGACAGGATTGAACACTGAAGCTTTCTTT. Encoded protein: CASSPFYPSTGLNTEAFF.

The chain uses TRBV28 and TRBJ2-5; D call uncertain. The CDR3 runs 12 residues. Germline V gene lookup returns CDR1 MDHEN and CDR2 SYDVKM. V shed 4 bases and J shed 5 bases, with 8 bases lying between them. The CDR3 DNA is TGTGCCAGCAGTTACCGTCCCGAGACCCAGTACTTC. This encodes CASSYRPETQYF.

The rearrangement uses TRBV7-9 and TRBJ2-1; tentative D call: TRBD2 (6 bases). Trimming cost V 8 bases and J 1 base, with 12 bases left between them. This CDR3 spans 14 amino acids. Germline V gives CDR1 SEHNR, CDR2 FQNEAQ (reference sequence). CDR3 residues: CASPPGESYNEQFF. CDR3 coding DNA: TGTGCCAGCCCCCCGGGAGAATCCTACAATGAGCAGTTCTTC.